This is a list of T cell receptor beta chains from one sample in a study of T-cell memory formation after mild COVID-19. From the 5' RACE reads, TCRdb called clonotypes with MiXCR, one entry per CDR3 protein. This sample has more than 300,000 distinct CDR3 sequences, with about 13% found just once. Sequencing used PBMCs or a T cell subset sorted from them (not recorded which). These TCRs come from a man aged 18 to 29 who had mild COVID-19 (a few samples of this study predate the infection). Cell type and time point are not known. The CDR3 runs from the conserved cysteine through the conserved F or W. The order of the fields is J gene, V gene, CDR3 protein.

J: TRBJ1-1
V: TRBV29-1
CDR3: CSVVVNTEAFF

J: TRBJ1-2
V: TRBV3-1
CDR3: CASSQVPSRDGYTF

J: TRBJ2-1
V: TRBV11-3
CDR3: CASSLGLRDRGFAGNEQFF

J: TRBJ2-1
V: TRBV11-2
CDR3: CASSPDLYNEQFF

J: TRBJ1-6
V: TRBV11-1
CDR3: CASSSSASYNSPLHF

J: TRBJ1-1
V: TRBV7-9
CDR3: CASSLGGVNTEAFF

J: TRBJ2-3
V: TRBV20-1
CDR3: CSARDTQGVDTQYF

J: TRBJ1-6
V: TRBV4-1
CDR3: CASSPWTALLRNSPLHF

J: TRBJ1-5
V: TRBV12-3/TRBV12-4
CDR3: CASSQGEGQPQHF

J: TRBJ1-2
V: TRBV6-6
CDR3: CASSYDRGGYTF

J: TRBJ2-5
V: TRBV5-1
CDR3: CASTPTGGQETQYF

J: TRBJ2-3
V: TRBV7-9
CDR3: CASSLSLAAGAGTQYF

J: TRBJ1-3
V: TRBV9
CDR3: CASSVRAAGNTIYF

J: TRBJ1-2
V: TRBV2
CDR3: CASTPGQGANGYTF

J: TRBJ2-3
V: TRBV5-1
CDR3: CASRQGADTDTQYF

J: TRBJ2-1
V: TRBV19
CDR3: CASSITSGQSSYNEQFF

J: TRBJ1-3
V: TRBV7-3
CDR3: CASSSDGTGGNTIYF

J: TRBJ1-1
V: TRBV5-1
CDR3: CASSSRTGETEAFF

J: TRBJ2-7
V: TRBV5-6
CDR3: CASSPAGVGPRYEQYF

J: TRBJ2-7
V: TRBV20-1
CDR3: CSASSGGAEQYF

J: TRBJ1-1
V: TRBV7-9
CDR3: CASSPQGGEAFF

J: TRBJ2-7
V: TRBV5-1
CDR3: CASRDSSYEQYF

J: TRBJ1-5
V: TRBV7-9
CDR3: CASSLDWGALGNQPQHF